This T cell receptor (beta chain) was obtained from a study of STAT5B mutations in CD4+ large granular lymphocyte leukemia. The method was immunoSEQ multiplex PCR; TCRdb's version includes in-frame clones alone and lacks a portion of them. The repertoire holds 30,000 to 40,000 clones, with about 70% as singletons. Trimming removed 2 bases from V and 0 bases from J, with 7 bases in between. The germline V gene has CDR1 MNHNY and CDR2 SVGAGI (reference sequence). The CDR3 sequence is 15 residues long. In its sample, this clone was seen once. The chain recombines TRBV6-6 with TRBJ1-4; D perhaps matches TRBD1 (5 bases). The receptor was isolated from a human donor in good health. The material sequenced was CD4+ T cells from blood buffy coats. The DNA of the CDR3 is TGTGCCAGCAGTTACGGGGCTGCAACTAATGAAAAACTGTTTTTT. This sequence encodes CASSYGAATNEKLFF.